Each of the 27 T cell receptor beta chains below was sequenced from the same sample in a study of blood T cell repertoires in COVID-19 (TCRdb year 2020). The library was obtained by the immunoSEQ multiplex PCR assay. TCRdb mirrors the immuneACCESS table, restricted to in-frame sequences. Some clones are absent from its copies; in checked studies, under half trace to an unresolved V gene, and the reason for the others is unknown. The sample records a few hundred thousand clones, approximately 90% of which are singletons. The top ten clones comprise around 4% of the sample. Sequencing was carried out using peripheral blood. These receptors were collected from a woman aged 55-69 years with COVID-19, enrolled during active disease.

This clone has more than one count but fewer than ten. The rearrangement uses TRBV18 and TRBJ1-1, with D unclear. Germline V gene sequence: CDR1 KGHSH, CDR2 LQKENI. Deletions cut 1 base from V and 1 base from J, with 13 bases between. This CDR3 region has 16 residues. The DNA of the CDR3 is TGTGCCAGCTCACCACTCGAAAACAGTGGGAACACTGAAGCTTTCTTT. Protein sequence: CASSPLENSGNTEAFF. Filled out from reference TRBV18 and TRBJ1-1, the complete variable domain reads NAGVMQNPRHLVRRRGQEARLRCSPMKGHSHVYWYRQLPEEGLKFMVYLQKENIIDESGMPKERFSAEFPKEGPSILRIQQVVRGDSAAYFCASSPLENSGNTEAFFGQGTRLTVV.

The V gene is TRBV28, the J gene TRBJ1-1, with TRBD1 matching over 9 bases. The V gene's germline CDR1 is MDHEN and CDR2 SYDVKM. The CDR3 sequence is 14 residues long. With 5 bases clipped from V and 12 bases from J, the junction kept 13 bases outside the gene matches. CDR3 residues: CASSISRDRVRPFF. In DNA form, the CDR3 reads TGTGCCAGCAGTATCAGCCGGGACAGGGTTCGACCTTTCTTT.

V usage is TRBV19 and J usage is TRBJ1-3, with D possibly TRBD1 on 5 matching bases. Germline V gene data show CDR1 as LNHDA and CDR2 as SQIVND (reference sequence). This CDR3 has 14 amino acids. Trimming removed 5 bases from V and 4 bases from J, with 12 bases in between. The CDR3 bases are TGTGCCAGTAGTCTCCAGGGCCGGGGAAACACCATATATTTT. This encodes CASSLQGRGNTIYF.

The J gene is TRBJ1-2, the V gene TRBV2; maybe TRBD1 (5 bases). CDR1 SNHLY and CDR2 FYNNEI come from the germline V gene. The CDR3 is 14 amino acids. Deletions cut 3 bases from V and 4 bases from J, with 12 bases between. CDR3 nucleotides: TGTGCCAGCAGTGATGAAAAGGGGCCCTATGGCTACACCTTC. This gives the protein CASSDEKGPYGYTF.

This clone was observed a handful of times. The chain has TRBV5-5 and TRBJ2-7, with a weak D call TRBD1 (6 bases). V was trimmed by 0 bases and J by 1 base, leaving 11 bases between them. The germline V gene encodes CDR1 SGHKS and CDR2 YYEKEE (reference sequence). The CDR3 sequence is 15 residues long. For the CDR3, the DNA is TGTGCCAGCAGCTTGGGGGTTGACAGGTCCTACGAGCAGTACTTC. This encodes CASSLGVDRSYEQYF.

The chain links TRBV6-5 to TRBJ1-5; 7 nucleotides align to TRBD1. The V gene end was trimmed by 5 bases and the J gene end by 2 bases; junction bases not matched to a gene: 6. CDR1 is MNHEY, CDR2 SVGAGI, per germline. There are 15 residues in the CDR3. CDR3 sequence: CASSTTGAGNQPQHF. CDR3 in DNA: TGTGCCAGCAGTACTACAGGGGCGGGCAATCAGCCCCAGCATTTT.

This chain's CDR3 is CASSLRSQGPLAFF. CDR3 DNA: TGTGCCAGCAGCCTAAGATCACAGGGCCCTCTTGCTTTCTTT. The V gene is TRBV6-5, the J gene TRBJ1-1, with TRBD1 as a possible D gene (6 bases). Germline CDR1 reads MNHEY; CDR2 reads SVGAGI. Trimming took 6 bases from V and 11 from J, leaving 22 bases between them. The CDR3 runs 14 residues.

The chain has TRBV6-5 and TRBJ1-1; 10 nucleotides agree with TRBD1. The CDR3 totals 14 residues. V trimming: 6 bases; J trimming: 4 bases; junction bases outside the gene matches: 5. Germline loops: CDR1 MNHEY, CDR2 SVGAGI. The CDR3 reads CASRPGQGSTEAFF. CDR3 coding DNA: TGTGCCAGCAGACCGGGACAGGGGTCCACTGAAGCTTTCTTT.

The chain carries TRBV28 and TRBJ1-4; 7 bases fit TRBD1. Germline V gene data show CDR1 as MDHEN and CDR2 as SYDVKM. The junction had 9 bases not matched to a gene; V was cut back by 8 bases and J by 6 bases. The CDR3 extends over 14 amino acids. The CDR3 coding sequence is TGTGCCAGCGGTTATACAGGGGCCGATGAAAAACTGTTTTTT. Its protein is CASGYTGADEKLFF.

The V gene is TRBV5-1, the J gene TRBJ2-5; 10 nucleotides agree with TRBD1. CDR1 and CDR2 from the germline V gene are SGHRS and YFSETQ. Unmatched junction bases numbered 15, after V lost 5 bases and J lost 5 bases. The CDR3 runs to 17 residues. CDR3 bases: TGCGCCAGCAGACCTCGACAGGGGGCAATCCAGGGGGAGACCCAGTACTTC. This sequence encodes CASRPRQGAIQGETQYF.

Worth noting for this clone: This specimen includes other DNA sequences encoding the same CDR3. This chain uses TRBV5-1 with TRBJ1-1; 7 bases agree with TRBD1. The germline gives CDR1 SGHRS, CDR2 YFSETQ. The CDR3 is made up of 14 amino acids. J lost 1 base, V lost 5 bases, and 5 bases had no gene match. CDR3 nucleotide sequence: TGCGCCAGCAGTTTCGGGACAGAGAACACTGAAGCTTTCTTT. Protein: CASSFGTENTEAFF.

The V gene is TRBV18, the J gene TRBJ1-5, with unresolved D. V shed 3 bases and J shed 9 bases, with 12 bases lying between them. The CDR3 totals 13 residues. Per the germline V gene, CDR1 is KGHSH and CDR2 is LQKENI. The CDR3 DNA sequence: TGTGCCAGCTCACCTAATTACAACGTGCCCCAGCATTTT. As protein: CASSPNYNVPQHF.

The rearrangement uses TRBV10-3 and TRBJ2-3; D uncertain. V gave up 2 bases and J gave up 0 bases, with 3 bases separating them. The CDR3 contains 13 residues. The germline gives CDR1 ENHRY, CDR2 SYGVKD. CDR3 bases: TGTGCCATCAGTGAGCGTAGCACAGATACGCAGTATTTT. Translated: CAISERSTDTQYF.

The rearrangement joins TRBV2 to TRBJ1-5; 9 nucleotides line up with TRBD1. The V gene's germline CDR1 is SNHLY and CDR2 FYNNEI. This CDR3 comprises 14 residues. The junction had 5 bases not matched to a gene; V was cut back by 6 bases and J by 5 bases. In nucleotides, the CDR3 is TGTGCCAGCAGCGAACAGGGGGCCGATCAGCCCCAGCATTTT. It is translated as CASSEQGADQPQHF.

The chain links TRBV19 to TRBJ2-4, with TRBD2 matching 13 bases. Per germline, CDR1 LNHDA and CDR2 SQIVND (reference sequence). This CDR3 spans 15 amino acids. Trimming removed 6 bases from V and 8 bases from J; junction bases left unmatched: 7. CDR3: CASRTTSGGFHIQYF. The CDR3 nucleotides read TGTGCCAGTAGGACGACTAGCGGGGGGTTTCACATTCAGTACTTC.

The CDR3 coding sequence is TGCGCCAGCAGCCAAAGGTCACCTAGCGGGGGCACAGATACGCAGTATTTT. It translates to CASSQRSPSGGTDTQYF. The chain links TRBV4-1 to TRBJ2-3; TRBD2 agrees at 9 bases. V lost 2 bases, J lost 1 base, and 7 bases stayed unmatched. Germline CDR1 and CDR2: MGHRA and YSYEKL. CDR3 length equals 17 residues.

The chain couples TRBV4-1 to TRBJ1-2; D unclear. The germline V and J ends were trimmed by 0 bases and 7 bases, with 12 bases remaining between them. The length of the CDR3 is 14 residues. The germline CDR1 and CDR2 sequences are MGHRA and YSYEKL. DNA for the CDR3: TGCGCCAGCAGCCAAGACAGAGGGCGGAGTGGCTACACCTTC. It translates to CASSQDRGRSGYTF.

The chain carries TRBV29-1 and TRBJ1-2, with D maybe TRBD1 (5 bases). V was clipped by 3 bases and J by 14 bases, with 13 bases between them. Per the germline V gene, CDR1 is SQVTM and CDR2 is ANQGSEA. The CDR3 spans 10 residues. The CDR3 coding sequence is TGCAGCGTTGAGGGACTGAGCCTAACCTTC. Protein product: CSVEGLSLTF.

V usage is TRBV25-1 and J usage is TRBJ1-6; weak D call: TRBD1 (6 bases). Trimming removed 6 bases at V and 3 bases at J, with 12 bases between. The germline gives CDR1 MGHDK, CDR2 SYGVNS. This CDR3 spans 15 amino acids. CDR3 sequence (DNA): TGTGCCAGCAGGGACAGTCCCAGCTATAATTCACCCCTCCACTTT. It translates to CASRDSPSYNSPLHF. The entire variable domain, with the rest obtained from reference TRBV25-1 and TRBJ1-6, is as follows: EADIYQTPRYLVIGTGKKITLECSQTMGHDKMYWYQQDPGMELHLIHYSYGVNSTEKGDLSSESTVSRIRTEHFPLTLESARPSHTSQYLCASRDSPSYNSPLHFGNGTRLTVT.

V is TRBV9 and J is TRBJ2-2; the D gene is possibly TRBD2 (5 bases). There are 16 residues in the CDR3. The V end was cut by 4 bases, the J end by 1 base, with 14 bases between. Germline values: CDR1 SGDLS, CDR2 YYNGEE. As DNA, the CDR3 is TGTGCCAGCAGCCCGAGATGGGGAGTGAACACCGGGGAGCTGTTTTTT. Its translation is CASSPRWGVNTGELFF.

The chain employs TRBV7-9 and TRBJ1-2; weak D call: TRBD1 (6 bases). V shed 3 bases and J shed 7 bases, with 12 bases lying between them. Germline CDR1 reads SEHNR; CDR2 reads FQNEAQ (reference sequence). This CDR3 is 13 amino acids long. In nucleotides, the CDR3 is TGTGCCAGCAGCTTCCCAGGGGAAGCTGGCTACACCTTC. This gives the protein CASSFPGEAGYTF. The entire variable domain, with the rest obtained from reference TRBV7-9 and TRBJ1-2, is as follows: DTGVSQNPRHKITKRGQNVTFRCDPISEHNRLYWYRQTLGQGPEFLTYFQNEAQLEKSRLLSDRFSAERPKGSFSTLEIQRTEQGDSAMYLCASSFPGEAGYTFGSGTRLTVV.

Here the CDR3 DNA reads TGTGCCACCACCCAGCGTTGGGGCATGAACACTGAAGCTTTCTTT. The encoded protein is CATTQRWGMNTEAFF. The rearrangement joins TRBV19 to TRBJ1-1, with D possibly being TRBD1 (5 bases). Trimming stripped 10 bases from V and 0 bases from J, with 18 bases between. The CDR3 totals 15 residues. Germline V gene lookup returns CDR1 LNHDA and CDR2 SQIVND (reference sequence).

The chain is built from TRBV29-1 and TRBJ1-4; D not certain. This CDR3 has 15 residues. Germline CDR1 is SQVTM and CDR2 is ANQGSEA. V lost 4 bases, J lost 3 bases, and 15 bases lay in between. CDR3 residues: CSVGPRRGANEKLFF. DNA of the CDR3: TGCAGCGTTGGGCCGCGTCGGGGTGCTAATGAAAAACTGTTTTTT.

The genes are TRBV19 and TRBJ1-3; D gene unclear. CDR1 LNHDA and CDR2 SQIVND come from the germline V gene (reference sequence). V lost 3 bases and J lost 4, with 7 bases in between. This CDR3 is 13 amino acids long. The CDR3 loop is CASSIPGGNTIYF. For the CDR3, the DNA is TGTGCCAGTAGTATTCCAGGAGGAAACACCATATATTTT.

For this clone: This sample also contains other DNA sequences that code for the same CDR3. The V and J genes are TRBV15 and TRBJ1-1; D not resolved. Germline lookup yields CDR1 LNHNV and CDR2 YYDKDF (reference sequence). V shed 0 bases and J shed 2 bases, with 7 bases lying between them. This CDR3 spans 14 amino acids. As DNA, the CDR3 is TGTGCCACCAGCAGAGAGCGGTCAAACACTGAAGCTTTCTTT. Its protein is CATSRERSNTEAFF.

This rearrangement joins TRBV19 to TRBJ1-3; D gene unclear. The CDR3 is made up of 13 amino acids. V was pared by 6 bases and J by 0 bases, with 6 bases between. Germline V lookup: CDR1 LNHDA, CDR2 SQIVND (reference sequence). The CDR3 region is CASRLSSGNTIYF. Written as DNA, the CDR3 is TGTGCCAGTAGGTTGAGCTCTGGAAACACCATATATTTT.

This clone was counted a single time. Other nucleotide sequences in the sample specify the same CDR3. The chain employs TRBV10-3 and TRBJ1-2; TRBD1 agrees at 8 bases. CDR1 and CDR2 from the germline V gene are ENHRY and SYGVKD. Trimming took 4 bases from V and 4 from J; bases not matched to a gene: 2. The CDR3 runs to 13 residues. This chain's CDR3 is CAISGGQVYGYTF. The CDR3, as DNA: TGTGCCATCAGTGGGGGACAGGTCTATGGCTACACCTTC.